This T cell receptor (beta chain) was profiled in a study of blood T cell repertoires in COVID-19 (dated by TCRdb to 2020 to 2021). Some background on the complete study: The collaborator samples originated in the United States, Italy and Spain and spanned the acute and convalescent phases of COVID-19. The material from the prospective study consisted of cDNA or gDNA derived from T cells, B-cell-depleted T cells, or PBMCs. The dataset comprised deeply sampled blood TCRbeta repertoires from subjects exposed to, actively infected with, or recovered from COVID-19. A freely available public database, intended as a resource for researchers studying the immune response to SARS-CoV-2, is where the repertoires were released. Samples came from the ongoing ImmuneRACE study (first 160 participants) plus 1,254 subjects from 6 global collaborators. Nearly every sample came with metadata listing a de-identified subject ID, COVID-19 status, age in years and sex. Where available, HLA class I and class II types were obtained from metadata supplied by the sample provider rather than from assay-based typing.

CDR1 and CDR2 (SGHTA, FQGTGA) derive from the germline V gene. The germline V end is reduced by 5 bases and the J end by 5 bases; junction bases left unmatched: 5. Its CDR3 holds 13 amino acids, cysteine through phenylalanine. The CDR3 DNA has 39 bases and is translated from base 1. In its sample, this clone was seen once. There is no known antigen for this receptor. Per-nucleotide qualities are absent, and no much larger clonotype sits a single base away. The immunoSEQ Assay, a bias-controlled multiplex PCR, was used to amplify TCRbeta CDR3 regions from genomic DNA. The paper's processing steps were these. The number of nucleated cells in each sample was estimated from the amplification of reference gene primers within the assay. To quantify the absolute abundance of each unique TCRbeta CDR3 rearrangement, sequence reads were collapsed and filtered. For each sample, productive Simpson clonality was calculated as the square root of Simpson's diversity index across productive rearrangements. TCRdb took this table from immuneACCESS and kept in-frame rearrangements with V and J called. Such tables lack part of the clones; where checked against another copy, unresolved V genes explain under half of the gap, and the rest is unexplained. That table supplies the V and J calls and clone size; D and trimming were determined from the DNA. A total of just over 150,000 clones appear in this sample, over 80% of them only once. Together, the top ten hold about 5% of the sample.

Each collaborating institution followed its own protocols to collect whole blood in K2EDTA tubes. For TCRbeta analysis, collaborators shipped samples in one of three forms: frozen whole blood, isolated PBMCs, or DNA extracted from either of those sample types. The study at large found these results: How much clinical and demographic metadata was included differed by source and by participant, and the metadata was provided uncurated.

Sequencing was carried out using peripheral blood. The chain was built from TRBV7-3 and TRBJ1-2; TRBD1 agrees with 7 junctional bases. This sequence originates from a woman between 45 and 60 years old with acute or convalescent COVID-19. CDR3 protein: CASSASGGYGYTF. The nucleotides are TGTGCCAGCAGCGCCTCAGGGGGGTATGGCTACACCTTC.